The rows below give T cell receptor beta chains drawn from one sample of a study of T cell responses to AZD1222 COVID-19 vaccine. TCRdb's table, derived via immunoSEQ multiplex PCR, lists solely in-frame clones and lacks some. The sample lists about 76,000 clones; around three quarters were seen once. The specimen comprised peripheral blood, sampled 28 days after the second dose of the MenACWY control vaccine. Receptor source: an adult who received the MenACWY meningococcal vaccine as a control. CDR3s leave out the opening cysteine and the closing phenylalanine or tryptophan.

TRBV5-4,ASSPSSGSGETQY
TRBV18,ASSLIAGGSRTRSNEQF
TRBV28,ASSLPPTNEKLF
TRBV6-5,ASGRTGSSNQPQH
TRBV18,ASSRTGFEQF
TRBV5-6,ASSTQTGLNTEAF
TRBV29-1,SARQGPNTGELF
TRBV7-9,ASSFENYGYT
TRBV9,ASSVDRATEAF
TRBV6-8,ATPTPGAWGYT
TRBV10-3,AISEAQFAYGYT
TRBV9,ASSVGVGSEKLF
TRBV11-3,ASSLTQTGELF
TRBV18,ASSPGLAAYNEQF
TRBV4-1,ASSPHGVSNQPQH
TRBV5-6,ASSQSLTDTQY
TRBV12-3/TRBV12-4,ASSFDRNGYT
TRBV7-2,ASGSPGDTQY
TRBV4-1,ASSQGDYYNEQF
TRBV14,ASSQVGRALHGYT
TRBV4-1,ASSLQEGPSNQPQH
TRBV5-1,ASSAGTTSYQETQY
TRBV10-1,ASRRGRRKVAYEQY
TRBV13,ASSLNRGRGTEAF
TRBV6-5,ASSRMNTEAF
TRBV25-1,ASSITGSTEAF
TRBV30,AWDNGAEAF
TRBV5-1,ASSPRTGSIYHEQY
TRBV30,AWSVLPSYEQY